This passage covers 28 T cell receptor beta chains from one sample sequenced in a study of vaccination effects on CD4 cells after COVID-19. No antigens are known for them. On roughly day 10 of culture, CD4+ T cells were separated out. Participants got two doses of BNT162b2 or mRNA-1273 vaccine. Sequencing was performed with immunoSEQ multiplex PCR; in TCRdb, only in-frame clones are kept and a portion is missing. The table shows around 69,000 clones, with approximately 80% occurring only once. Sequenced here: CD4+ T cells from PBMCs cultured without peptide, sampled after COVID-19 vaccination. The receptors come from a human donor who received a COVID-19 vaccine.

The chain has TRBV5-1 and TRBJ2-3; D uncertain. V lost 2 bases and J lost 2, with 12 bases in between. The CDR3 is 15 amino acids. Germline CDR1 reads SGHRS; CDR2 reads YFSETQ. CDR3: CASSLTRLPTDTQYF. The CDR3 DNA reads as TGCGCCAGCAGCTTAACAAGACTTCCCACAGATACGCAGTATTTT.

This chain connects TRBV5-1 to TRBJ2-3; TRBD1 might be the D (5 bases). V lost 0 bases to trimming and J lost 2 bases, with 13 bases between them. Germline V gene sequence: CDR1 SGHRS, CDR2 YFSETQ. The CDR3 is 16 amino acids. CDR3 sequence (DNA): TGCGCCAGCAGCTTGGTAGCAGGGCCGACCACAGATACGCAGTATTTT. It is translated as CASSLVAGPTTDTQYF.

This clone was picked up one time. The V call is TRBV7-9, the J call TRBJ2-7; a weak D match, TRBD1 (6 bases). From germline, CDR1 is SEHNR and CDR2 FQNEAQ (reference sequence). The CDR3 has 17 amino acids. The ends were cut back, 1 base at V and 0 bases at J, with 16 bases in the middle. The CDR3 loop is CASSLELHRVYSYEQYV. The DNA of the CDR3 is TGTGCCAGCAGCTTAGAGCTCCACAGGGTTTACTCCTACGAGCAGTACGTC.

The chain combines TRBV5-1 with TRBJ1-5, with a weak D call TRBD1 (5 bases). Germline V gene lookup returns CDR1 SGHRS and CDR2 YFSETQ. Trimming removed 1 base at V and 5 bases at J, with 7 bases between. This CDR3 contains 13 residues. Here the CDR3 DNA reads TGCGCCAGCAGCTTGTCGGGGGATCAGCCCCAGCATTTT. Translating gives CASSLSGDQPQHF. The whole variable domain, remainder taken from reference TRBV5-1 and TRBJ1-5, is KAGVTQTPRYLIKTRGQQVTLSCSPISGHRSVSWYQQTPGQGLQFLFEYFSETQRNKGNFPGRFSGRQFSNSRSEMNVSTLELGDSALYLCASSLSGDQPQHFGDGTRLSIL.

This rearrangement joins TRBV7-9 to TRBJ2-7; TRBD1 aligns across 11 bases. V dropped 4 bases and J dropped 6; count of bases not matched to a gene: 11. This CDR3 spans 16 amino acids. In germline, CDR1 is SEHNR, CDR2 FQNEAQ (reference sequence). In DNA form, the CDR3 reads TGTGCCAGCAGCTCCGCGGGACAGGGGGTAGGGGGCGAGCAGTACGTC. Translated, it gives CASSSAGQGVGGEQYV.

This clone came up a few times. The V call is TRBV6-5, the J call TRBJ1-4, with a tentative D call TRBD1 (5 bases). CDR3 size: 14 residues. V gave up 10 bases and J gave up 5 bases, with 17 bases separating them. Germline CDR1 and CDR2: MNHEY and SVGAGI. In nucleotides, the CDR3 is TGTGCCACCGCTTTGGGAGGGACCAATGAAAAACTGTTTTTT. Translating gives CATALGGTNEKLFF.

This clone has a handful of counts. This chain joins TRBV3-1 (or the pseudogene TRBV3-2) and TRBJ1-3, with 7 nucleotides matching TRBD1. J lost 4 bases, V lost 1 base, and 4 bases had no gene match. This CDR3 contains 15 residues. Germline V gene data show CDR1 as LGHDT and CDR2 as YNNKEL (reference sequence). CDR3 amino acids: CASSQARTGGNTIYF. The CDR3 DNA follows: TGTGCCAGCAGCCAAGCAAGGACAGGAGGAAACACCATATATTTT.

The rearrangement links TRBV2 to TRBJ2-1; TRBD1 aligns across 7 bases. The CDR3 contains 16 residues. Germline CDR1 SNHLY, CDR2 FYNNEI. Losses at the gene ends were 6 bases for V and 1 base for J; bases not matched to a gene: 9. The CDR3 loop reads CASSDTGARSYNEQFF. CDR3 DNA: TGTGCCAGCAGCGATACAGGGGCGCGTTCCTACAATGAGCAGTTCTTC.

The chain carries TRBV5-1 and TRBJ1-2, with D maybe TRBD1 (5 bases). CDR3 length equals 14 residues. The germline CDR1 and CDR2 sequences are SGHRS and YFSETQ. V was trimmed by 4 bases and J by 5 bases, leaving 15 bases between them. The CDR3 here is CASSPVMGEYGYTF. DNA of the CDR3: TGCGCCAGCAGCCCGGTCATGGGGGAATATGGCTACACCTTC.

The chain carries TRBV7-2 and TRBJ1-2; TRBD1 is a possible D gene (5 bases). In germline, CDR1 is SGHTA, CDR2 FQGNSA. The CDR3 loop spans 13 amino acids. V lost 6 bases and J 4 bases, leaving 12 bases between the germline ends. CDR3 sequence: CASSSGTAYGYTF. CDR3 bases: TGTGCCAGCAGTTCCGGGACGGCCTATGGCTACACCTTC.

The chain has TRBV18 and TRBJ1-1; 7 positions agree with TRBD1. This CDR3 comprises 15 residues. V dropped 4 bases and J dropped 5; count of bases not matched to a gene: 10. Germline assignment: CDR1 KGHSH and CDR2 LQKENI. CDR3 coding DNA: TGTGCCAGCTCACAAGGAGGGGGCGCTGGGACTGAAGCTTTCTTT. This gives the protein CASSQGGGAGTEAFF.

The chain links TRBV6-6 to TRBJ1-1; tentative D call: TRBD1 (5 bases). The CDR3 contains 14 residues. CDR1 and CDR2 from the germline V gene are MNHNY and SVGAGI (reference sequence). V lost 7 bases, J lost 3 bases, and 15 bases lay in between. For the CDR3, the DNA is TGTGCCAGCAACCCTCCCCCGGGACACACTGAAGCTTTCTTT. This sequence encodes CASNPPPGHTEAFF.

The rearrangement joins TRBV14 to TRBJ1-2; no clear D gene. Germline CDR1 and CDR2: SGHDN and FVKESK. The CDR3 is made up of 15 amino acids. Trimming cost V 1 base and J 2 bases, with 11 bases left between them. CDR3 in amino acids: CASSQVPGMNYGYTF. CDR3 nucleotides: TGTGCCAGCAGCCAAGTCCCGGGAATGAACTATGGCTACACCTTC.

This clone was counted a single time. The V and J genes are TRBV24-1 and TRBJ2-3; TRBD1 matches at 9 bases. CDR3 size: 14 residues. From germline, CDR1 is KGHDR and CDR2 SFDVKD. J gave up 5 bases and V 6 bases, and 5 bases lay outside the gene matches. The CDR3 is CATSNTGGLDTQYF. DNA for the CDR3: TGTGCCACCAGTAATACAGGGGGCCTAGATACGCAGTATTTT.

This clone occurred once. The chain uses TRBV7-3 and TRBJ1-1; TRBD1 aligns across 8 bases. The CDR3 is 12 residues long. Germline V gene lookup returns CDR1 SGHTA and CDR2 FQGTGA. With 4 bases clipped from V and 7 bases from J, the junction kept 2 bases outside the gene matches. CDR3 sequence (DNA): TGTGCCAGCAGCTCAACAGGGGGTGAAGCTTTCTTT. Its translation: CASSSTGGEAFF.

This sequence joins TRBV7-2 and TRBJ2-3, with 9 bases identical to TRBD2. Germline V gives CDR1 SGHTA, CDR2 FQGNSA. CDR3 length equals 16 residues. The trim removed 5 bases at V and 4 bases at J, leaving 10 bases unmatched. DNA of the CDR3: TGTGCCAGCAGCCGGGAGAGGCGGGGGGGCCCAGATACGCAGTATTTT. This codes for CASSRERRGGPDTQYF.

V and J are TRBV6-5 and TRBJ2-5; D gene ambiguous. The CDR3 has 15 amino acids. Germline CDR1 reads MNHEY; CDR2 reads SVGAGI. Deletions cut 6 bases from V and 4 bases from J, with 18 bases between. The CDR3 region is CASSRAGARGETQYF. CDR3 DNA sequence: TGTGCCAGCAGCCGCGCCGGCGCCAGAGGAGAGACCCAGTACTTC.

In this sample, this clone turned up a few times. The CDR3 is CASSPGGVYGYTF. The CDR3 DNA reads as TGTGCCAGCAGCCCGGGGGGGGTCTATGGCTACACCTTC. This chain uses TRBV7-9 with TRBJ1-2, with D possibly matching TRBD1 (5 bases). The V and J ends lost 5 bases and 4 bases respectively, with 11 bases between them. This CDR3 spans 13 amino acids. The germline V gene has CDR1 SEHNR and CDR2 FQNEAQ (reference sequence).

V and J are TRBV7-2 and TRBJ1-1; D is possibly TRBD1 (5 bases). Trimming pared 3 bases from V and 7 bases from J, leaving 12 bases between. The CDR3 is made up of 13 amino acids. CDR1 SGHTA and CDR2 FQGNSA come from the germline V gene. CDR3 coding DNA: TGTGCCAGCAGCTTCTTTGGACATCTTGAAGCTTTCTTT. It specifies CASSFFGHLEAFF.

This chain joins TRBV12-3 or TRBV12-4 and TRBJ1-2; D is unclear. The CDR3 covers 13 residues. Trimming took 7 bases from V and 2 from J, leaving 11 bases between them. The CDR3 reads CASKRALNYGYTF. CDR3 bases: TGTGCCAGCAAGAGGGCACTCAACTATGGCTACACCTTC.

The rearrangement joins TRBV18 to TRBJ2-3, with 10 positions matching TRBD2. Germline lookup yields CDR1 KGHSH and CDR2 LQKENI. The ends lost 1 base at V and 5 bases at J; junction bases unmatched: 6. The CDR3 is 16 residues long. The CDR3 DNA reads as TGTGCCAGCTCACCACAAAGCGGGGGGGCCTTAGATACGCAGTATTTT. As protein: CASSPQSGGALDTQYF.

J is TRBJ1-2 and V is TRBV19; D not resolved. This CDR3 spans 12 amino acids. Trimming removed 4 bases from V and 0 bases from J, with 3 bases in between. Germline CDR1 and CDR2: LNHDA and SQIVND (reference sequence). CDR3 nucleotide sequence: TGTGCCAGTAGTACAACTAACTATGGCTACACCTTC. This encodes CASSTTNYGYTF.

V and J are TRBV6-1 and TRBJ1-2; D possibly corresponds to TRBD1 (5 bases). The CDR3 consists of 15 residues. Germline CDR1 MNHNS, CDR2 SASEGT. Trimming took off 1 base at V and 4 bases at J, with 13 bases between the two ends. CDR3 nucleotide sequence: TGTGCCAGCAGTGAAGTACAGGACATCTTCTATGGCTACACCTTC. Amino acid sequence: CASSEVQDIFYGYTF.

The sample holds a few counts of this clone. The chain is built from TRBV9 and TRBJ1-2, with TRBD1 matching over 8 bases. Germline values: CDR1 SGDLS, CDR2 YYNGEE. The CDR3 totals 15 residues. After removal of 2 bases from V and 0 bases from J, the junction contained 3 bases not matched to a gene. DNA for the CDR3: TGTGCCAGCAGCGTTGGACAGGGAGCTAACTATGGCTACACCTTC. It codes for CASSVGQGANYGYTF. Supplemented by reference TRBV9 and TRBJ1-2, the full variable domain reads DSGVTQTPKHLITATGQRVTLRCSPRSGDLSVYWYQQSLDQGLQFLIQYYNGEERAKGNILERFSAQQFPDLHSELNLSSLELGDSALYFCASSVGQGANYGYTFGSGTRLTVV.

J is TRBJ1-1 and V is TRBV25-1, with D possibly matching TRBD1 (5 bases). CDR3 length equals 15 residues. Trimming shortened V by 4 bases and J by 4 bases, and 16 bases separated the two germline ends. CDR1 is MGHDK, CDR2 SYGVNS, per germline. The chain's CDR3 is CASSAYPGTFTEAFF. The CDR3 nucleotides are TGTGCCAGCAGTGCCTATCCCGGGACCTTCACTGAAGCTTTCTTT.

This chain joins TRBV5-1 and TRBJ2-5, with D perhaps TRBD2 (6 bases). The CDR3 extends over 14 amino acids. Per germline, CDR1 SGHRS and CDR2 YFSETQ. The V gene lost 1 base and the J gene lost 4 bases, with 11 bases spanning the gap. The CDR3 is CASSLRLDVETQYF. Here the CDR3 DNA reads TGCGCCAGCAGCTTGAGACTAGACGTAGAGACCCAGTACTTC.

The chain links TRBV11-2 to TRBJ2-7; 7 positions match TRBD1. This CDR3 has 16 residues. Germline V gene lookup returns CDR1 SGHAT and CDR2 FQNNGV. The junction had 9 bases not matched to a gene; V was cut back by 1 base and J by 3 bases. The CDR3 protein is CASSLGLMAGGYEQYV. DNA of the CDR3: TGTGCCAGCAGCTTAGGTTTAATGGCAGGGGGCTACGAGCAGTACGTC.

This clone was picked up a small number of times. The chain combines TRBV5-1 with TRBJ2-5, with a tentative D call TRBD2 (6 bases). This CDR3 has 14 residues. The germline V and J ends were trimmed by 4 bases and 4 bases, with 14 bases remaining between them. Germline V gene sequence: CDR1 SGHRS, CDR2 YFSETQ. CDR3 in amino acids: CASSDKTRTETQYF. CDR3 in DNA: TGCGCCAGCAGCGATAAGACTAGAACAGAGACCCAGTACTTC.